This T cell receptor (beta chain) was sequenced during a study of long-term antiretroviral therapy in people with HIV. With 3 bases removed from V and 5 bases from J, the gap between germline ends came to 11 bases. CDR3 length equals 14 residues. Per germline, CDR1 KGHSH and CDR2 LQKENI. Run at survey level, the immunoSEQ assay was version v3.0. The method was immunoSEQ multiplex PCR; TCRdb's version includes in-frame clones alone and lacks a portion of them. The data hold under 30,000 clones, with roughly 82% observed a single time. This rearrangement joins TRBV18 to TRBJ1-5; a possible D gene is TRBD1 (6 bases). The sequences come from unsorted PBMCs, collected 1.1 years before starting antiretroviral therapy. This TCR was recovered from a woman in her 30s with HIV. CDR3 amino acids: CASSPAGGHQPQHF. The CDR3 region has the DNA TGTGCCAGCTCACCGGCGGGGGGGCATCAGCCCCAGCATTTT.